Shown below are 9 T cell receptor beta chains from a single sample sequenced in a study of OX40 agonist ivuxolimab in advanced cancers. Generated by immunoSEQ multiplex PCR, the TCRdb table keeps only in-frame clones and is missing some. The sample contains 35,000 to 40,000 clones, over 80% of which appear only once. The source was CD4+ or CD8+ T cells sorted from blood, collected in a trial of the OX40 agonist ivuxolimab. The source is an adult with an advanced solid tumor such as melanoma, head and neck, liver or kidney cancer.

The J gene is TRBJ2-5, the V gene TRBV29-1; D gene unclear. Germline V CDR1 and CDR2: SQVTM, ANQGSEA. The ends were cut back, 4 bases at V and 1 base at J, with 4 bases in the middle. CDR3 length: 11 residues. The CDR3 is CSVVFQETQYF. The CDR3 DNA follows: TGCAGCGTTGTCTTCCAAGAGACCCAGTACTTC.

This clone was observed a single time. The conserved phenylalanine or tryptophan is not found at the CDR3 terminus, so this likely reflects a read error. Because the CDR3's place on the DNA is in doubt, the DNA is left out and the CDR3 is given as listed by TCRdb. CDR3 sequence reads: CASSLGSTSVWI. The rearrangement joins TRBV11-2 to TRBJ2-3; the DNA was not compared with TRBD2, the D call given in the table. The CDR3 comprises 12 residues, both ends counted. Looked up from germline, CDR1 is SGHAT and CDR2 is FQNNGV.

The gene calls are TRBV30 and TRBJ2-1; 8 bases agree with TRBD2. Unmatched junction bases numbered 11, after V lost 3 bases and J lost 10 bases. Looked up from germline, CDR1 is GTSNPN and CDR2 is SVGIG (reference sequence). The length of the CDR3 is 14 residues. The CDR3 protein is CAWSTSGSLGEQFF. CDR3 nucleotide sequence: TGTGCCTGGAGCACTAGCGGTTCCCTGGGGGAGCAGTTCTTC.

This clone was detected once. The chain couples TRBV4-3 to TRBJ1-5, with D uncertain. The length of the CDR3 is 16 residues. V was pared by 0 bases and J by 3 bases, with 12 bases between. CDR1 and CDR2 from the germline V gene are LGHNA and YSLEER. The CDR3 coding sequence is TGCGCCAGCAGCCAAGATCGTGGGCTTCCCAATCAGCCCCAGCATTTT. It encodes CASSQDRGLPNQPQHF.

The chain joins TRBV7-2 to TRBJ2-3; tentative D call: TRBD2 (6 bases). The germline V gene encodes CDR1 SGHTA and CDR2 FQGNSA. The V end was cut by 5 bases, the J end by 4 bases, with 16 bases between. This CDR3 region has 15 residues. Written as DNA, the CDR3 is TGTGCCAGCAGCGACACGGGACTGTCAGCAGATACGCAGTATTTT. Translated, it gives CASSDTGLSADTQYF.

The chain joins TRBV10-3 to TRBJ1-2, with 7 positions matching TRBD1. Unmatched junction bases numbered 23, after V lost 6 bases and J lost 4 bases. CDR3 length: 19 amino acids. CDR1 is ENHRY and CDR2 is SYGVKD in the germline V gene. The CDR3 bases are TGTGCCATCAGCAGTCCAGGGGGGCGATCCGAGGGAACGGGCTATGGCTACACCTTC. Its translation is CAISSPGGRSEGTGYGYTF.

This chain joins TRBV5-8 and TRBJ2-1; D possibly corresponds to TRBD2 (5 bases). V lost 2 bases, J lost 4 bases, and 19 bases lay in between. CDR3 length: 17 amino acids. Per germline, CDR1 SGHTS and CDR2 YDEGEE. This chain's CDR3 is CASSLHDGIERYNEQFF. CDR3 sequence (DNA): TGTGCCAGCAGCTTACACGACGGGATAGAGAGGTACAATGAGCAGTTCTTC.

This clone was seen just once. This chain connects TRBV5-6 to TRBJ1-1; no reliable D call. Germline assignment: CDR1 SGHDT and CDR2 YYEEEE. V gave up 2 bases and J gave up 6 bases, with 11 bases separating them. There are 13 residues in the CDR3. CDR3 loop: CASSFPRGAEAFF. The CDR3 DNA is TGTGCCAGCAGCTTTCCCCGGGGAGCTGAAGCTTTCTTT.

The chain has TRBV4-1 and TRBJ2-3, with 13 nucleotides matching TRBD2. V was pared by 3 bases and J by 0 bases, with 9 bases of the junction left unmatched. Germline V gene sequence: CDR1 MGHRA, CDR2 YSYEKL. This CDR3 comprises 19 residues. DNA of the CDR3: TGCGCCAGCAGCCACTCTACTAGCGGGAGGGTTCCTAGCACAGATACGCAGTATTTT. Amino acid sequence: CASSHSTSGRVPSTDTQYF.